The 8 T cell receptor beta chains below come from one sample, sequenced in a study of T cells in Graves' hyperthyroidism and ophthalmopathy. Researchers took RNA transcripts and amplified the TCR beta CDR3 regions from them. Primed by the HTBI set, a first-round RT-PCR was run on the TCR CDR3. TCRdb ran MiXCR on the multiplex PCR reads and lists one entry per CDR3 protein. This table has roughly 300,000 distinct CDR3 sequences, 15% to 20% appearing once. The specimen was blood. These receptors all stem from a woman in her forties or fifties with Graves' hyperthyroidism.

This clonotype turned up a few times. The chain links TRBV5-4 to TRBJ2-2; D unclear. This CDR3 has 16 residues. Germline CDR1 reads SGHNT; CDR2 reads YYREEE (reference sequence). V was trimmed by 0 bases and J by 4 bases, leaving 13 bases between them. The CDR3 nucleotides read TGTGCCAGCAGCTTGGCCGATAGTTGGCGCACCGGGGAGCTGTTTTTT. Residues: CASSLADSWRTGELFF.

This clonotype was counted between two and nine times. The J gene is TRBJ1-2, the V gene TRBV19; a possible D gene is TRBD1 (6 bases). V dropped 7 bases and J dropped 3 bases, with 12 bases sitting between them. CDR3 size: 13 residues. CDR1 LNHDA and CDR2 SQIVND come from the germline V gene (reference sequence). This chain's CDR3 is CASKEGEYYGYTF. The DNA of the CDR3 is TGTGCCAGTAAGGAGGGGGAGTACTATGGCTACACCTTC.

Many counts were recorded for this clonotype. The V and J genes are TRBV2 and TRBJ1-3; D unresolved. The CDR3 has 16 amino acids. The germline V gene encodes CDR1 SNHLY and CDR2 FYNNEI. Trimming removed 4 bases from V and 0 bases from J, with 13 bases in between. CDR3 sequence reads: CASSGEGRISGNTIYF. CDR3 nucleotides: TGTGCCAGCAGTGGAGAAGGGAGGATCTCTGGAAACACCATATATTTT.

This clonotype was found many times. This sequence joins TRBV12-3 or TRBV12-4 and TRBJ1-2, with 10 nucleotides matching TRBD1. Trimming removed 6 bases from V and 8 bases from J; junction bases left unmatched: 9. The CDR3 consists of 14 residues. The CDR3 bases are TGTGCCAGCAGCCCCGACAGGGGGCGGCTGGGCTACACCTTC. It encodes CASSPDRGRLGYTF.

The rearrangement links TRBV6-1 to TRBJ1-5, with a possible D match to TRBD1 (6 bases). The germline V gene encodes CDR1 MNHNS and CDR2 SASEGT. With 4 bases removed from V and 0 bases from J, the gap between germline ends came to 13 bases. The CDR3 is made up of 16 amino acids. CDR3 sequence (DNA): TGTGCCAGCAGTGGTACAGGGAACCTTAGCAATCAGCCCCAGCATTTT. This gives the protein CASSGTGNLSNQPQHF.

This clonotype was observed many times. The chain links TRBV4-1 to TRBJ1-4; D not resolved. The CDR3 is 15 residues long. Germline CDR1 is MGHRA and CDR2 is YSYEKL. Trimming stripped 2 bases from V and 2 bases from J, with 9 bases between. CDR3 protein: CASSQTYATNEKLFF. The CDR3 DNA follows: TGCGCCAGCAGCCAAACGTATGCGACTAATGAAAAACTGTTTTTT.

This clonotype was picked up many times. V and J are TRBV11-2 and TRBJ2-1, with D perhaps matching TRBD1 (5 bases). Germline lookup yields CDR1 SGHAT and CDR2 FQNNGV. This CDR3 comprises 13 residues. Deletions cut 5 bases from V and 0 bases from J, with 5 bases between. As DNA, the CDR3 is TGTGCCAGCAGCGACAGCTCCTACAATGAGCAGTTCTTC. Protein product: CASSDSSYNEQFF.

The chain is built from TRBV11-2 and TRBJ1-2; no reliable D call. This CDR3 region has 13 residues. Germline CDR1 and CDR2: SGHAT and FQNNGV. V lost 0 bases to trimming and J lost 8 bases, with 10 bases between them. The CDR3 coding sequence is TGTGCCAGCAGCTTAGATCTCGGGGTCGGCTACACCTTC. It is translated as CASSLDLGVGYTF.